The TCR beta chain described here comes from a study of blood T cell repertoires in COVID-19 (dated by TCRdb to the early 2020s). With respect to the entire study: Samples from collaborators originated in the United States, Italy and Spain and spanned both the acute and convalescent phases of COVID-19. The dataset comprised deeply sampled blood TCRbeta repertoires from subjects exposed to, actively infected with, or recovered from COVID-19. The prospective study material was composed of cDNA or gDNA derived from T cells, B-cell-depleted T cells, or PBMCs. The samples were drawn from two sources: the first 160 participants of the ongoing ImmuneRACE study, and fewer than 1,500 subjects contributed by 6 global collaborators. Where available, HLA class I and class II types were obtained from metadata supplied by the sample provider rather than from assay-based typing. Sample metadata almost always included a de-identified subject ID, COVID-19 status, age in years and sex. The repertoires were released in a freely available public database intended as a resource for research on the immune response to SARS-CoV-2.

As concerns this clone: There is no known antigen for this receptor. No much larger clonotype is one base removed from it; base qualities were not supplied.

What the work shows at the level of the full study, not this receptor alone: How much clinical and demographic metadata was included differed by source and by participant, and the metadata was provided uncurated.

TCRbeta CDR3 regions were amplified from genomic DNA by means of the immunoSEQ Assay, a bias-controlled multiplex PCR. The source study handled its data this way. The number of nucleated cells in each sample was estimated by amplification of reference gene primers within the assay. To quantify the absolute abundance of each unique TCRbeta CDR3 rearrangement, sequence reads were collapsed and filtered. For each sample, productive Simpson clonality was calculated as the square root of Simpson's diversity index across productive rearrangements. TCRdb re-hosts the immuneACCESS table, in-frame sequences only. Its copies lack some clones; in the studies checked, an unresolved V gene accounts for under half of them, and the cause for the rest is not known. V, J and clone size reflect that table, while D and trimming were determined from the DNA. The sample table contains 140,000 to 150,000 clones; only one count was recorded for roughly 79% of them. Approximately 8.4% of the sample rests with the top ten.

The collaborating institutions used their own protocols to collect whole blood in K2EDTA tubes. For TCRbeta analysis, collaborator samples were shipped as frozen whole blood, as isolated PBMCs, or as DNA extracted from either sample type. There are 14 amino acids in the CDR3, from cysteine to valine inclusive. Just CDR3 DNA is preserved here, 42 bases in frame from base 1. V trim: 4 bases; J trim: 5 bases; unmatched bases: 6. The germline V gene specifies SGHDT as CDR1 and YYEEEE as CDR2. Sequencing used peripheral blood. The origin of this receptor is a human donor with acute or convalescent COVID-19. The donor label of this sample is uncertain. The V and J segments used are TRBV5-6 and TRBJ2-7, with 10 junctional bases fitting TRBD1. The CDR3 reads CASSTGQGGHEQYV. The DNA sequence reads TGTGCCAGCAGCACCGGACAGGGGGGGCACGAGCAGTACGTC.